Listed below are T cell receptor beta chains from one sample, sequenced in a study of CD8+CD57+ T cells in acquired aplastic anemia. TCRdb re-derived calls from the reads in MiXCR, one entry per CDR3 protein. This sample has fewer than 200,000 distinct CDR3 sequences; over 55% occur once, and the top ten carry around 45%. Sequenced sample: sorted CD4+, CD8+, or CD8+CD57+ T cells (not recorded which) from PBMCs. Every receptor here comes from a human donor with aplastic anemia. The conserved cysteine and the conserved F or W are not part of the CDR3 here. Each record gives: V gene, clone size, J gene, CDR3 protein. Some rows have no size entry. The others give once, few or many, or a class for an expanded clone.

V: TRBV20-1; size: once; J: TRBJ1-1; CDR3: STWGVGTEAF
V: TRBV2; size: -; J: TRBJ1-2; CDR3: ASSEGGGQETSYT
V: TRBV2; size: -; J: TRBJ2-5; CDR3: AGSEGGWGPQETQY
V: TRBV7-8; size: -; J: TRBJ2-1; CDR3: ASSLARGNEQF
V: TRBV10-1; size: few; J: TRBJ2-5; CDR3: ASSGGTGPNQEAQY
V: TRBV14; size: -; J: TRBJ2-2; CDR3: ASSSEAGGVRTGELF
V: TRBV29-1; size: -; J: TRBJ1-2; CDR3: SVGGPYGYT
V: TRBV7-9; size: -; J: TRBJ2-5; CDR3: ASSEGSLQETQY
V: TRBV2; size: -; J: TRBJ2-7; CDR3: ASGTDLSYEQY
V: TRBV24-1; size: -; J: TRBJ2-1; CDR3: ATSDLGGGPNNEQF
V: TRBV20-1; size: once; J: TRBJ1-3; CDR3: SATNPGQGFGNTIY